This is a list of T cell receptor beta chains from one sample in a study of T cells in Graves' hyperthyroidism and ophthalmopathy. A single record per CDR3 protein comes from TCRdb applying MiXCR to the multiplex PCR reads. The sample carries fewer than 850,000 distinct CDR3 sequences, 17% recorded once. The material sequenced was blood. These receptors were obtained from a man aged 45-65 years with Graves' hyperthyroidism. The CDR3 runs from the conserved cysteine through the conserved F or W. A D gene is named only where the DNA matches it firmly. Some rows mark clone size as missing; the rest say once, few, many or name a class of expanded clone.

TRBJ2-1	.	TRBV6-1	.	16	TGTGCCAGCAGTGAATTCGTCGGGAGCTCCTACAATGAGCAGTTCTTC	CASSEFVGSSYNEQFF
TRBJ1-5	.	TRBV19	TRBD1	15	TGTGCCACCTCGCCGGGAGGACAGGGGAATCAGCCCCAGCATTTT	CATSPGGQGNQPQHF
TRBJ2-7	many	TRBV30	.	14	TGTGCCTGGGACCCCGGAGGGAGAGGCTACGAGCAGTACTTC	CAWDPGGRGYEQYF
TRBJ1-6	.	TRBV15	.	16	TGTGCCACCAGCAGAGATCTTTCTTTGGCCAATTCACCCCTCCACTTT	CATSRDLSLANSPLHF
TRBJ2-3	few	TRBV2	.	11	TGTGCCAGCACGAGGGCAGATACGCAGTATTTT	CASTRADTQYF
TRBJ2-2	.	TRBV11-2	.	15	TGTGCCAGCAGCCGGACAGTCCCGAACACCGGGGAGCTGTTTTTT	CASSRTVPNTGELFF
TRBJ2-2	.	TRBV4-3	.	16	TGCGCCAGCAGCCAAGTTCGAATTGGGAACACCGGGGAGCTGTTTTTT	CASSQVRIGNTGELFF
TRBJ2-2	.	TRBV4-1	.	11	TGCGCCAGCAGCGAAATCGGGGAGCTGTTTTTT	CASSEIGELFF
TRBJ2-1	.	TRBV29-1	.	12	TGTGTGGGGACACAAGGCTACAATGAGCAGTTCTTC	CVGTQGYNEQFF
TRBJ2-1	many	TRBV27	TRBD2	17	TGTGCCAGCAGTTCCTGGACTAGCGGGAGCTCCTACAATGAGCAGTTCTTC	CASSSWTSGSSYNEQFF
TRBJ1-1	many	TRBV12-3/TRBV12-4	TRBD1	14	TGTGCCAGCAGGTCGGGACAGCTTAACACTGAAGCTTTCTTT	CASRSGQLNTEAFF
TRBJ2-4	many	TRBV12-3/TRBV12-4	.	13	TGTGCCAGCAGCTGGGCCACGATTGACATTCAGTACTTC	CASSWATIDIQYF
TRBJ1-2	many	TRBV12-3/TRBV12-4	.	18	TGTGCCAGCAGTTTCTCACACTTCCAGGACAGAGCGAACTATGGCTACACCTTC	CASSFSHFQDRANYGYTF
TRBJ1-1	many	TRBV28	.	13	TGTGCCAGCAGGATAGACATTAACACTGAAGCTTTCTTT	CASRIDINTEAFF
TRBJ2-1	.	TRBV20-1	TRBD2	16	TGCAGTGCGTTGGATCTAGCGGGGGAGTCCTACAATGAGCAGTTCTTC	CSALDLAGESYNEQFF
TRBJ1-5	.	TRBV28	.	15	TGTGCCAGCAGCTGGGAATTCGGCAGGGATCAGCCCCAGCATTTT	CASSWEFGRDQPQHF
TRBJ1-5	many	TRBV12-3/TRBV12-4	.	15	TGTGCCAGTAGCCTCTGGACGGGGAGCAATCAGCCCCAGCATTTT	CASSLWTGSNQPQHF
TRBJ2-4	.	TRBV6-1	TRBD2	19	TGTGCCAGCAGTGAAGAGGGACTAGCGGGAGGGCTAGCCAAAAACATTCAGTACTTC	CASSEEGLAGGLAKNIQYF
TRBJ1-1	.	TRBV28	.	13	TGTGCCAGCAGTTACGGCAGGGTTGCTGAAGCTTTCTTT	CASSYGRVAEAFF
TRBJ1-4	.	TRBV27	.	13	TGTGCCAGCAGTTTATTGGGGTCGGAAAAACTGTTTTTT	CASSLLGSEKLFF
TRBJ1-6	few	TRBV20-1	.	15	TGCAGTGCCTACTCCTCAGGACCTCGGGGTTCACCCCTCCACTTT	CSAYSSGPRGSPLHF
TRBJ2-4	few	TRBV15	.	14	TGTGCCACCAGCCCCTTTCCCGGCAAAAACATTCAGTACTTC	CATSPFPGKNIQYF
TRBJ2-5	.	TRBV9	.	15	TGTGCCAGCAGCGGAACGTTGACTAGTCATGAGACCCAGTACTTC	CASSGTLTSHETQYF
TRBJ1-1	many	TRBV28	TRBD1	15	TGTGCCAGCAGTCCCACAGGGGGCGCGTTCACTGAAGCTTTCTTT	CASSPTGGAFTEAFF
TRBJ2-7	many	TRBV12-3/TRBV12-4	.	15	TGTGCCAGCAGTCAACACCGGACAGTTCCCTACGAGCAGTACTTC	CASSQHRTVPYEQYF
TRBJ2-7	few	TRBV6-2/TRBV6-3	.	15	TGTGCCAGCAGTTACGAGAGCGGAGGACATTACGAGCAGTACTTC	CASSYESGGHYEQYF
TRBJ1-2	.	TRBV6-1	TRBD1	14	TGTGCCACTCTCGGTCACAGGGGATTCTATGGCTACACCTTC	CATLGHRGFYGYTF
TRBJ2-5	.	TRBV29-1	.	14	TGCAGCGTTTCACCGTCGGATAAACAAGAGACCCAGTACTTC	CSVSPSDKQETQYF
TRBJ2-1	few	TRBV3-1	TRBD2	19	TGTGCCAGCAGCCAAGTAGCGGGAGGGCCACCAAGCTCCTACAATGAGCAGTTCTTC	CASSQVAGGPPSSYNEQFF
TRBJ2-5	many	TRBV10-3	.	16	TGTGCCATCAGTGAAGGTGGAGCGGCCGGAGGAGAGACCCAGTACTTC	CAISEGGAAGGETQYF
TRBJ1-3	few	TRBV5-1	.	14	TGCGCCAGCAGCTTGGCCGAATCTGGAAACACCATATATTTT	CASSLAESGNTIYF
TRBJ2-7	few	TRBV4-1	.	14	TGCGCCAGCAGCCAGGGGGCGAGCTCCTACGAGCAGTACTTC	CASSQGASSYEQYF
TRBJ1-1	many	TRBV7-9	.	13	TGTGCCACCCTGTCGGGCAGCAACACTGAAGCTTTCTTT	CATLSGSNTEAFF
TRBJ1-4	many	TRBV28	TRBD1	15	TGTGCCAGCAGACTATCGACAGGGCCTAATGAAAAACTGTTTTTT	CASRLSTGPNEKLFF
TRBJ2-5	many	TRBV27	TRBD2	16	TGTGCCAGCAGAACCGGGACTAGCTACTTGTGGGAGACCCAGTACTTC	CASRTGTSYLWETQYF
TRBJ2-3	many	TRBV20-1	.	14	TGCAGTGCTAGGTACCAGGCAAGCACAGATACGCAGTATTTT	CSARYQASTDTQYF
TRBJ2-5	many	TRBV7-9	.	13	TGCGCCAGCAGCTTGGGGCAGGGAGAGACCCAGTACTTC	CASSLGQGETQYF
TRBJ2-5	few	TRBV20-1	.	13	TGCAGTGCTACGCGGCCCCCACAAGAGACCCAGTACTTC	CSATRPPQETQYF
TRBJ2-7	few	TRBV6-2/TRBV6-3	.	14	TGTGCCAGCAGTTCGGCCCCGCGGAGCTACGAGCAGTACTTC	CASSSAPRSYEQYF
TRBJ2-2	.	TRBV5-6	.	15	TGTGCCAGCAGCTTGGGCCTTGCCCACTCCGGGGAGCTGTTTTTT	CASSLGLAHSGELFF
TRBJ2-1	many	TRBV11-1	.	14	TGTGCCAGCAGCTTAGGGCCCCTGGGGAATGAGCAGTTCTTC	CASSLGPLGNEQFF
TRBJ1-1	many	TRBV30	TRBD1	13	TGTGCCTGCCCCGGGACAGAGAACACTGAAGCTTTCTTT	CACPGTENTEAFF
TRBJ2-7	many	TRBV7-2	TRBD2	14	TGTGCCAGCAGCTTAGGGGGGACTAGCGTCGAGCAGTACTTC	CASSLGGTSVEQYF
TRBJ1-2	many	TRBV24-1	.	17	TGTGCCACCAGTGGGTCCGGGGTTGACAGCCCTAACTATGGCTACACCTTC	CATSGSGVDSPNYGYTF
TRBJ2-2	many	TRBV20-1	.	13	TGCAGTGCTACCGGGATCAAAGACGGGGAGCTGTTTTTT	CSATGIKDGELFF
TRBJ2-5	many	TRBV6-2/TRBV6-3	.	14	TGTGCCAGCAGTTACCCAGACAGGCAAGAGACCCAGTACTTC	CASSYPDRQETQYF
TRBJ2-7	.	TRBV7-6	.	14	TGTGCCAGCAGTTTACAGGAGTGCTCCTACGAGCAGTACTTC	CASSLQECSYEQYF
TRBJ2-6	.	TRBV6-4	TRBD1	20	TGTGCCAGCAACCGGGACAGGGCGTTTGTAGCCTCTCTGGGGGCCAACGTCCTGACTTTC	CASNRDRAFVASLGANVLTF
TRBJ2-2	.	TRBV10-2	.	13	TGCGCCAGCAGTGAGGACAACACCGGGGAGCTGTTTTTT	CASSEDNTGELFF
TRBJ2-7	many	TRBV7-9	.	13	TGTGCCAGCAGCTTCGTGGACCTAAGCGAGCAGTACTTC	CASSFVDLSEQYF
TRBJ2-1	many	TRBV19	.	16	TGTGCCAGTAGTATACACCGGGACCCACGCCGAAATGAGCAGTTCTTC	CASSIHRDPRRNEQFF
TRBJ1-6	.	TRBV5-1	.	14	TGCGCCAGCAGCTTGAACGACCCGAATTCACCCCTCCACTTT	CASSLNDPNSPLHF
TRBJ1-2	few	TRBV7-9	TRBD1	15	TGTGCCAGCAGCACGGGACAGGGGAGGACCTATGGCTACACCTTC	CASSTGQGRTYGYTF
TRBJ2-5	.	TRBV11-3	.	13	TGTGCCAGCACCCACCCCCAGAGAGAGACCCAGTACTTC	CASTHPQRETQYF
TRBJ1-1	many	TRBV20-1	TRBD1	17	TGCAGTGCTAGACGTAACAGGGGAGTGACCGGGAACACTGAAGCTTTCTTT	CSARRNRGVTGNTEAFF
TRBJ2-1	many	TRBV7-9	.	15	TGTGCCAGCATCATGAGACGGGACTTCCGCAATGAGCAGTTCTTC	CASIMRRDFRNEQFF
TRBJ2-7	.	TRBV30	TRBD1	14	TGTGCCTGGAGTGTGGAGACAGGGGTCTACGAGCAGTACTTC	CAWSVETGVYEQYF